One T cell receptor (beta chain) is described in this entry. The data derive from a study of CD8+CD57+ T cells in acquired aplastic anemia. This CDR3 is built from 15 residues. The germline V gene encodes CDR1 SGHRS and CDR2 YFSETQ. V lost 4 bases and J lost 2, with 10 bases in between. It was patients with CD8+CD57+ cell expansion by flow cytometry who were chosen for sequencing. Every patient was diagnosed with severe acquired aplastic anemia. The TCR beta profiling, which covered VDJ combination and CDR3 sequence, was carried out using genomic DNA as the template. TCRdb reprocessed the reads with MiXCR, giving one entry per CDR3 protein. Of 160,000 or so distinct CDR3 sequences in the sample, over 70% were seen once.

This chain uses TRBV5-1 with TRBJ2-6; a weak D match, TRBD1 (6 bases). Sequencing was performed on sorted CD4+, CD8+, or CD8+CD57+ T cells (not recorded which) from PBMCs. This clonotype originated in a human donor with aplastic anemia. The CDR3, as DNA: TGCGCCAGCAGCCCGAACAGGGCTGGGGCCAACGTCCTGACTTTC. Translated: CASSPNRAGANVLTF.